This TCR beta chain came from a study of cytomegalovirus exposure and HLA in healthy donors. Study conclusions and caveats: Being productive about 90% or about 30% of the time was typical of most TCR beta V segments in an earlier analysis. Roughly uniform depth of sequencing across donors was assumed in presence/absence analyses. Cytomegalovirus status was reportedly diagnosed by the classifier with high specificity and sensitivity.

Of note for this clone: Its antigen is not identified.

Germline assignment: CDR1 MNHEY and CDR2 SVGAGI. This CDR3 is 14 amino acids long. The V gene lost 0 bases and the J gene lost 4 bases, with 9 bases spanning the gap. Vbeta (60) and Jbeta (13) primers were used in the PCR. Profiled with immunoSEQ multiplex PCR; TCRdb holds only in-frame clones, not every one. The sample lists some 120,000 clones; around 80% were seen once. This receptor was taken from a man aged 45-65 years in good health and CMV-seronegative. This chain connects TRBV6-5 to TRBJ1-2; D is unresolved. The sample was PBMCs. This CDR3 reads CASSYSGTSYGYTF. Written as DNA, the CDR3 is TGTGCCAGCAGTTACTCGGGCACAAGCTATGGCTACACCTTC.